A selection of T cell receptor beta chains follows, all from one sample in a study of shared clonotypes between healthy human individuals. Generated by immunoSEQ multiplex PCR, the TCRdb table keeps only in-frame clones and is missing some. The sample yields some 79,000 clones, roughly three fifths seen once. Sequenced: memory CD8+ T cells sorted from blood. The receptors derive from a man aged 30-40 years in good health. CDR3s include the opening cysteine and the closing phenylalanine or tryptophan. The D gene is left open where the match is weak. Some rows have no size entry. The others give once, few or many, or a class for an expanded clone.

D,V,J,length,size,DNA,CDR3
-,TRBV6-1,TRBJ2-7,13,once,TGTGCCAGCAGTGTCAGGGGCTCCTACGAGCAGTACTTC,CASSVRGSYEQYF
-,TRBV28,TRBJ2-6,16,few,TGTGCCAGCAGCTCGGGAGTCGTCTCTGGGGCCAACGTCCTGACTTTC,CASSSGVVSGANVLTF
-,TRBV6-1,TRBJ2-1,15,few,TGTGCCAGCAGTTTAGACTACTCGAGTTCCAATGAGCAGTTCTTC,CASSLDYSSSNEQFF
TRBD2,TRBV18,TRBJ2-1,15,-,TGTGCCAGCTCACAGACTAGCGGAACCTACAATGAGCAGTTCTTC,CASSQTSGTYNEQFF
TRBD1,TRBV4-1,TRBJ2-7,15,-,TGCGCCAGCAGCCAAGGGGAAGGGGGCTCATACGAGCAGTACTTC,CASSQGEGGSYEQYF
TRBD1,TRBV11-3,TRBJ2-7,14,many,TGTGCCAGCAGCTTGGGACAGGGCCACTACGAGCAGTACTTC,CASSLGQGHYEQYF
-,TRBV6-5,TRBJ2-7,13,-,TGCGCCAGCAGCGCGGACAGTGCCTACGAGCAGTACTTC,CASSADSAYEQYF
-,TRBV5-4,TRBJ2-1,15,-,TGTGCCAGCAGCTTGGGTATCGGGCAGGGGAATGAGCAGTTCTTC,CASSLGIGQGNEQFF
TRBD1,TRBV27,TRBJ1-1,17,-,TGTGCCAGCAGTCCAGGGACAGGGGGTTTCGGAAGGACTGAAGCTTTCTTT,CASSPGTGGFGRTEAFF
-,TRBV6-4,TRBJ1-5,11,-,TGTGCCACACCGGACGCCCAGCCCCAGCATTTT,CATPDAQPQHF
TRBD1,TRBV7-2,TRBJ1-2,16,-,TGTGCCAGCAGCCTTCATTCCGGGACAGATCTCTATGGCTACACCTTC,CASSLHSGTDLYGYTF